A selection of T cell receptor beta chains follows, all from one sample in a study of a mutant IDH1 vaccine in newly diagnosed glioma. These receptors are not linked to any known antigen. Here immunoSEQ multiplex PCR was the method, and the copy in TCRdb shows in-frame clones only, minus some. Seen here are more than 40,000 clones, about three quarters observed once, and the top ten hold under 2%. Source: PBMCs, taken from a glioma patient whose treatment included an IDH1 peptide vaccine. The receptors derive from a woman in her 40s with glioma. CDR3s include the opening cysteine and the closing phenylalanine or tryptophan. D genes are given only for firm matches. Clone size is shown for a subset of rows, as once, few, many or a class of expanded clone.

V	D	size	J	CDR3	DNA
TRBV2	TRBD1	-	TRBJ1-2	CASSEAGGQVLGYTF	TGTGCCAGCAGTGAAGCGGGGGGACAGGTACTCGGCTACACCTTC
TRBV21-1	-	-	TRBJ2-2	CASSKGQGNTGELFF	TGTGCCAGCAGCAAAGGACAGGGGAACACCGGGGAGCTGTTTTTT
TRBV18	-	-	TRBJ1-4	CASSPLTGSGPATNEKLFF	TGTGCCAGCTCACCACTGACTGGTAGTGGCCCCGCAACTAATGAAAAACTGTTTTTT
TRBV7-8	-	-	TRBJ2-1	CASSPGQYNEQFF	TGTGCCAGCAGTCCAGGACAGTACAATGAGCAGTTCTTC
TRBV19	-	-	TRBJ1-5	CASSWGGLDQPQHF	TGTGCCAGTAGCTGGGGGGGTCTGGATCAGCCCCAGCATTTT
TRBV30	-	-	TRBJ2-7	CAWKGNTYEQYF	TGTGCCTGGAAGGGCAACACCTACGAGCAGTACTTC
TRBV27	-	few	TRBJ1-1	CASSIGQNTEAFF	TGTGCCAGCAGTATCGGACAAAACACTGAAGCTTTCTTT
TRBV4-3	TRBD1	-	TRBJ1-2	CASSQDLRGQRNYGYTF	TGCGCCAGCAGCCAAGATTTGAGGGGACAGCGAAACTATGGCTACACCTTC
TRBV7-2	-	-	TRBJ1-1	CASSLVPLNTEAFF	TGTGCCAGCAGCTTAGTACCATTGAACACTGAAGCTTTCTTT
TRBV2	TRBD1	-	TRBJ1-1	CASREGAVNTEAFF	TGTGCCAGCAGAGAGGGGGCGGTGAACACTGAAGCTTTCTTT
TRBV29-1	-	-	TRBJ1-2	CSAVQGSDYGYTF	TGCAGCGCTGTACAGGGTTCGGACTATGGCTACACCTTC
TRBV7-8	TRBD1	-	TRBJ1-6	CASSPGQAVGRHSPLHF	TGTGCCAGCAGCCCGGGACAGGCCGTGGGCCGACATTCACCCCTCCACTTT
TRBV29-1	TRBD1	medium-sized	TRBJ1-4	CSVEDSGQGARRKLFF	TGCAGCGTTGAAGATTCGGGACAGGGGGCGCGCAGAAAACTGTTTTTT
TRBV6-5	-	once	TRBJ1-5	CASSPLNQPQHF	TGTGCCAGCAGTCCCCTCAATCAGCCCCAGCATTTT
TRBV30	TRBD1	-	TRBJ2-1	CAWSRGGAHNEQFF	TGTGCCTGGAGTCGAGGGGGCGCCCACAATGAGCAGTTCTTC
TRBV7-2	-	-	TRBJ2-7	CASSLRTPSSYEQYF	TGTGCCAGCAGCTTGAGGACACCAAGCTCCTACGAGCAGTACTTC
TRBV4-1	-	-	TRBJ2-7	CASSRTLEGAYEQYF	TGCGCCAGCAGCCGCACGTTGGAGGGCGCCTACGAGCAGTACTTC
TRBV5-6	-	-	TRBJ1-3	CASSLKTPSGNTIYF	TGTGCCAGCAGCTTGAAGACCCCAAGTGGAAACACCATATATTTT
TRBV2	-	-	TRBJ1-1	CASIWQGNMNTEAFF	TGTGCCAGCATCTGGCAGGGGAACATGAACACTGAAGCTTTCTTT
TRBV13	-	-	TRBJ2-1	CASSLGLGNEQFF	TGTGCCAGCAGCTTAGGCCTAGGGAATGAGCAGTTCTTC
TRBV19	-	-	TRBJ1-4	CASRRNEKLFF	TGTGCCAGTAGAAGAAATGAAAAACTGTTTTTT
TRBV2	-	-	TRBJ2-2	CASSPSLLNTGELFF	TGTGCCAGCAGTCCGAGCCTATTGAACACCGGGGAGCTGTTTTTT
TRBV6-1	-	-	TRBJ1-2	CASSGQRGGLDGYTF	TGTGCCAGCAGTGGCCAGCGCGGGGGGCTCGATGGCTACACCTTC
TRBV30	TRBD2	-	TRBJ2-3	CASGGELTDTQYF	TGTGCCTCGGGAGGCGAATTGACAGATACGCAGTATTTT
TRBV5-1	-	once	TRBJ1-1	CASRLESGPTEAFF	TGCGCCAGCAGATTGGAGTCAGGGCCCACTGAAGCTTTCTTT
TRBV19	-	-	TRBJ1-1	CASSPHIRTEAFF	TGTGCCAGTAGTCCTCACATCCGGACTGAAGCTTTCTTT
TRBV27	-	-	TRBJ2-5	CASSLSLARGREQETQYF	TGTGCCAGCAGTTTATCGTTGGCCCGGGGGCGGGAGCAAGAGACCCAGTACTTC
TRBV11-2	TRBD1	-	TRBJ1-1	CASSITTGGSETFF	TGTGCCAGCAGCATAACGACAGGGGGCTCGGAGACTTTCTTT
TRBV7-9	TRBD1	once	TRBJ1-1	CASSPQTGWNTEAFF	TGTGCCAGCAGCCCACAGACAGGGTGGAACACTGAAGCTTTCTTT